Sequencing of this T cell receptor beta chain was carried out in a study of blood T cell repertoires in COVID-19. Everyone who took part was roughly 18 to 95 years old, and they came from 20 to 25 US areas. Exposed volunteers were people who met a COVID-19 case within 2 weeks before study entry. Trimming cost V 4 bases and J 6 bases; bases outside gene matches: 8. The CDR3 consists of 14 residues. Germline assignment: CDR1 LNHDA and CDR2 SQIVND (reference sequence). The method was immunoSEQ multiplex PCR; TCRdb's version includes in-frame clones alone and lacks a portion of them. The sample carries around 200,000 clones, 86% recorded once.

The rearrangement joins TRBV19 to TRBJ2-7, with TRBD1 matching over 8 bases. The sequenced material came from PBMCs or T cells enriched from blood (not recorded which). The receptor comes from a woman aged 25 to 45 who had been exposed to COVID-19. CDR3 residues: CASSTNGQGGEQYF. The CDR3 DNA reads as TGTGCCAGTAGTACGAATGGACAGGGTGGCGAGCAGTACTTC.